Given below is one T cell receptor beta chain in context. The data derive from a study of control samples from healthy donors and cancer patients. Germline V gene lookup returns CDR1 SEHNR and CDR2 FQNEAQ (reference sequence). The CDR3 loop spans 14 amino acids. The ends lost 4 bases at V and 3 bases at J; junction bases unmatched: 2. Using immunoSEQ multiplex PCR, the repertoire was profiled, and TCRdb retains in-frame clones only, with some absent. The sample has under 30,000 clones; roughly 85% are singletons. The TCR sequence derives from a female donor with melanoma. The sample was formalin-fixed, paraffin-embedded tissue. J is TRBJ1-5 and V is TRBV7-9; 8 positions match TRBD1. The CDR3 sequence is CASSSGQVNQPQHF. CDR3 DNA sequence: TGTGCCAGCAGCTCGGGACAGGTCAATCAGCCCCAGCATTTT.